A selection of T cell receptor beta chains follows, all from one sample in a study of spatial heterogeneity in lung cancer. TCRdb independently ran MiXCR on the 5' RACE reads; one entry per CDR3 protein. The sample has more than 6,500 distinct CDR3 sequences, over 7% seen once. The source was PBMCs, collected at surgery. These receptors were taken from a male donor with early-stage non-small cell lung cancer. CDR3s include the opening cysteine and the closing phenylalanine or tryptophan. Fields, in order: D gene, clone size, J gene, V gene, CDR3 protein, CDR3 DNA. A D gene is named only where the DNA matches it firmly. A clone size is listed for some rows: how often the clone was seen (once, few, many), or a class if it is expanded.

TRBD2 | many | TRBJ2-1 | TRBV20-1 | CSATSSGGVDEQFF | TGCAGTGCAACCTCTAGCGGGGGGGTCGATGAGCAGTTCTTC
TRBD2 | many | TRBJ2-1 | TRBV10-2 | CASSESWSSGRAYNEQFF | TGCGCCAGCAGTGAGTCGTGGTCTAGCGGGAGGGCCTACAATGAGCAGTTCTTC
. | medium-sized | TRBJ2-3 | TRBV24-1 | CATSDPKIRTDTQYF | TGTGCCACCAGTGATCCCAAGATTCGCACAGATACGCAGTATTTT
TRBD2 | many | TRBJ2-2 | TRBV4-1 | CASSQGGLAGNTGELFF | TGCGCCAGCAGCCAAGGGGGACTAGCGGGAAATACCGGGGAGCTGTTTTTT
. | many | TRBJ1-4 | TRBV18 | CASSPGATNEKLFF | TGTGCCAGCTCACCGGGGGCAACTAATGAAAAACTGTTTTTT
TRBD2 | many | TRBJ2-7 | TRBV7-8 | CASSPGRAGVYEQYF | TGTGCCAGCAGCCCCGGGCGAGCGGGAGTATACGAGCAGTACTTC
TRBD2 | many | TRBJ2-2 | TRBV5-6 | CASSLGLAGAANTGELFF | TGTGCCAGCAGCTTGGGACTAGCGGGGGCCGCGAACACCGGGGAGCTGTTTTTT
. | many | TRBJ2-3 | TRBV20-1 | CSARDETSYTDTQYF | TGCAGTGCTAGAGACGAGACTAGTTACACAGATACGCAGTATTTT
. | . | TRBJ1-5 | TRBV18 | CASSADRNQPQHF | TGTGCCAGCTCTGCGGACAGAAATCAGCCCCAGCATTTT
. | many | TRBJ1-5 | TRBV20-1 | CSAKTPGRQPQHF | TGCAGTGCTAAAACCCCGGGCCGTCAGCCCCAGCATTTT
. | . | TRBJ2-3 | TRBV28 | CASSSRPTDTQYF | TGTGCCAGCAGTTCCCGCCCGACAGATACGCAGTATTTT
TRBD1 | many | TRBJ2-7 | TRBV5-5 | CASSFGTEYEQYF | TGTGCCAGCAGCTTTGGGACAGAGTACGAGCAGTACTTC
. | medium-sized | TRBJ2-2 | TRBV7-9 | CASSLGNTGELFF | TGTGCCAGCAGCTTAGGGAACACCGGGGAGCTGTTTTTT
. | . | TRBJ1-5 | TRBV2 | CASSSGSNQPQHF | TGTGCCAGCAGTTCCGGGAGCAATCAGCCCCAGCATTTT
. | many | TRBJ2-1 | TRBV3-1 | CASSQVSREQFF | TGTGCCAGCAGCCAAGTAAGCCGTGAGCAGTTCTTC
TRBD1 | many | TRBJ2-7 | TRBV19 | CASSGTGDEQYF | TGTGCCAGTAGTGGGACAGGGGACGAGCAGTACTTC
. | many | TRBJ2-7 | TRBV5-1 | CASRSGINEQYF | TGCGCCAGCAGATCAGGGATCAACGAGCAGTACTTC
. | many | TRBJ2-1 | TRBV7-2 | CASSSVNYNEQFF | TGTGCCAGCAGCTCTGTTAATTACAATGAGCAGTTCTTC
TRBD1 | many | TRBJ2-2 | TRBV24-1 | CATSDLGTGENTGELFF | TGTGCCACCAGTGATTTAGGGACAGGGGAGAACACCGGGGAGCTGTTTTTT
. | many | TRBJ1-3 | TRBV5-8 | CASSFSQGQSGNTIYF | TGTGCCAGCAGCTTTAGCCAGGGACAATCTGGAAACACCATATATTTT
TRBD1 | medium-sized | TRBJ2-7 | TRBV20-1 | CSASLAGGNYEQYF | TGCAGTGCTAGTTTGGCAGGGGGTAACTACGAGCAGTACTTC
TRBD2 | medium-sized | TRBJ2-1 | TRBV2 | CASSDGLGRDEQFF | TGTGCCAGCAGTGATGGACTAGGGCGGGATGAGCAGTTCTTC
. | many | TRBJ1-2 | TRBV20-1 | CSASLAGEHGYTF | TGCAGTGCTTCATTAGCAGGGGAACATGGCTACACCTTC
. | many | TRBJ2-3 | TRBV20-1 | CSASRGDTQYF | TGCAGTGCTAGCCGGGGGGATACGCAGTATTTT
. | many | TRBJ1-1 | TRBV7-6 | CASSLGGSEAFF | TGTGCCAGCAGTTTGGGGGGATCTGAAGCTTTCTTT
. | . | TRBJ2-5 | TRBV18 | CASSPTGFQETQYF | TGTGCCAGCTCACCTACAGGGTTCCAAGAGACCCAGTACTTC
. | many | TRBJ1-5 | TRBV4-1 | CASSQSFRFDQPQHF | TGCGCCAGCAGCCAATCATTCAGATTCGATCAGCCCCAGCATTTT
. | . | TRBJ2-7 | TRBV5-1 | CASSFKGDEQYF | TGCGCCAGCAGCTTCAAGGGTGACGAGCAGTACTTC
. | many | TRBJ2-1 | TRBV12-3/TRBV12-4 | CASSLLGRNNEQFF | TGTGCCAGCAGTTTATTGGGCCGCAACAATGAGCAGTTCTTC
. | . | TRBJ1-1 | TRBV5-1 | CASSLGQVNTEAFF | TGCGCCAGCAGCTTGGGACAGGTGAACACTGAAGCTTTCTTT
TRBD1 | . | TRBJ2-5 | TRBV12-3/TRBV12-4 | CASSLSRGQVDLRETQYF | TGTGCCAGCAGTTTGTCCCGCGGACAGGTGGACCTACGAGAGACCCAGTACTTC
. | many | TRBJ1-5 | TRBV6-2/TRBV6-3 | CASSYVGGQPQHF | TGTGCCAGCAGTTACGTGGGTGGTCAGCCCCAGCATTTT
. | . | TRBJ1-4 | TRBV28 | CASRTPQGGNEKLFF | TGTGCCAGCAGAACCCCACAGGGTGGTAATGAAAAACTGTTTTTT
TRBD2 | few | TRBJ2-1 | TRBV7-2 | CASSHPRGGGLREQFF | TGTGCCAGCAGCCACCCCCGCGGGGGAGGGTTACGGGAGCAGTTCTTC
TRBD1 | many | TRBJ1-1 | TRBV29-1 | CSVAILTGRRLMNTEAFF | TGCAGCGTTGCCATTTTGACAGGGAGACGTTTAATGAACACTGAAGCTTTCTTT
. | many | TRBJ1-1 | TRBV3-1 | CASSQGRGTEAFF | TGTGCCAGCAGCCAAGGGAGGGGGACTGAAGCTTTCTTT
. | few | TRBJ1-1 | TRBV7-2 | CASSLLRGPAFF | TGTGCCAGCAGCTTACTACGGGGCCCAGCTTTCTTT
TRBD1 | many | TRBJ2-7 | TRBV7-8 | CASSLEAGDRGYEQYF | TGTGCCAGCAGCTTAGAGGCCGGGGACAGGGGCTACGAGCAGTACTTC
TRBD1 | medium-sized | TRBJ1-4 | TRBV7-2 | CASSLHQTGAEKLFF | TGTGCCAGCAGCTTACACCAGACAGGGGCCGAAAAACTGTTTTTT
. | . | TRBJ2-7 | TRBV6-5 | CASSRSSYEQYF | TGTGCCAGCAGTCGAAGCTCCTACGAGCAGTACTTC
TRBD1 | medium-sized | TRBJ2-7 | TRBV4-3 | CASSPGQGAEEQYF | TGCGCCAGCAGCCCTGGACAGGGGGCGGAAGAGCAGTACTTC
TRBD2 | many | TRBJ2-3 | TRBV5-1 | CASSFDRLARVADTQYF | TGCGCCAGCAGCTTCGATAGACTAGCCCGAGTTGCCGATACGCAGTATTTT
. | many | TRBJ2-2 | TRBV7-3 | CASSRTHGTGELFF | TGTGCCAGCAGCCGCACCCATGGCACCGGGGAGCTGTTTTTT
TRBD2 | many | TRBJ2-1 | TRBV20-1 | CSASITSGSPGQFF | TGCAGTGCTAGTATCACTAGCGGGAGTCCTGGGCAGTTCTTC
. | medium-sized | TRBJ2-3 | TRBV9 | CASSVGADSTDTQYF | TGTGCCAGCAGCGTAGGGGCAGATAGCACAGATACGCAGTATTTT
. | many | TRBJ2-1 | TRBV18 | CASSPPESEQFF | TGTGCCAGCTCACCACCGGAGAGTGAGCAGTTCTTC
. | many | TRBJ1-1 | TRBV7-2 | CASSVGSLEEAFF | TGTGCCAGCAGCGTGGGGAGTCTGGAAGAAGCTTTCTTT
. | many | TRBJ2-3 | TRBV15 | CATSGAFTDTQYF | TGTGCCACCAGTGGAGCTTTCACAGATACGCAGTATTTT
TRBD2 | . | TRBJ2-2 | TRBV2 | CASSERSSGRETGELFF | TGTGCCAGCAGCGAAAGAAGTAGCGGGAGGGAAACCGGGGAGCTGTTTTTT